This note documents a single TCR beta chain sequence. CDR1 SGHTA and CDR2 FQGTGA come from the germline V gene. The CDR3 is 15 residues long. V lost 1 base and J lost 0, with 9 bases in between. This specimen belongs to a study of T cells in localized non-small cell lung cancer. Only in-frame clones appear in the TCRdb table, and some are missing; sequencing was by immunoSEQ multiplex PCR. This sample has around 19,000 clones, with around four fifths found just once. The specimen comprised peripheral blood, sampled before any cancer treatment. This chain joins TRBV7-3 and TRBJ1-1; D not resolved. The source is a male donor aged 60 or older with stage III lung adenocarcinoma. CDR3 protein: CASSLIVGLNTEAFF. CDR3 DNA: TGTGCCAGCAGCTTAATTGTAGGCTTGAACACTGAAGCTTTCTTT.